This TCR beta chain was profiled in a study of blood T cell repertoires in COVID-19. Profiling relied on immunoSEQ multiplex PCR, and the TCRdb table lists in-frame clones only, not all of them. The sample has over 250,000 clones, about 89% seen once. The CDR3 covers 13 residues. Per germline, CDR1 LNHDA and CDR2 SQIVND (reference sequence). With 2 bases removed from V and 5 bases from J, the gap between germline ends came to 7 bases. The sequence came from a woman aged 30 to 39 with COVID-19, enrolled during active disease. V is TRBV19 and J is TRBJ1-5; no clear D gene. Sequences were obtained from peripheral blood. Written as DNA, the CDR3 is TGTGCCAGTAGTATAATCCCAGATCAGCCCCAGCATTTT. Its translation is CASSIIPDQPQHF.